This T cell receptor beta chain was sequenced in a study of blood T cells in healthy people across ages. Notes on the study in general: Investigators viewed diversity estimates from one million T cells as underestimates, the study reported. In the absence of known donor CMV status, changes in expanded clonotypes were possibly confounded.

Points on this clonotype: What it binds is not known.

A J-beta primer mix and a sample-barcoded 5' primer were used in a second PCR of roughly 6 to 11 cycles. TCRdb called the 5' RACE reads again in MiXCR, with one record for every CDR3 protein. The sample gives fewer than 2,000,000 distinct CDR3 sequences, around 35% of which show up once; about 11% is in the top ten. Samples each had at least 6 micrograms of total RNA extracted. The TCR comes from a woman under 40 in good health. Sequencing was done on a sample of blood.

The CDR3 sequence: CASQGGFNEQFF. The CDR3 region has the DNA TGTGCCAGCCAGGGGGGGTTCAATGAGCAGTTCTTC. The rearrangement joins TRBV6-5 to TRBJ2-1; D might be TRBD1 or TRBD2, each matching 7 bases. This CDR3 contains 12 residues. The V gene's germline CDR1 is MNHEY and CDR2 SVGAGI. V was cut by 8 bases and J by 6 bases, with 11 bases left in between.